This T cell receptor beta chain was observed in a study of cytomegalovirus exposure and HLA in healthy donors listed by TCRdb under 2017. Regarding the complete study: In an earlier analysis of some 610 of the donors, 250 to 350 Gb of sequence data and 100 million or so unique TCR beta sequences from roughly 180 million T cells were reported. An early release covering 550 to 650 HLA-typed donors comprised 250 to 350 gigabases of sequencing data and around 86 million unique TCR sequences. Among the approximately 430 genotyped donors, approximately 77% belonged to the genetic ancestry cluster associated with self-reported Caucasian donors. The study was designed to test whether signatures of past pathogen exposure could be identified by cataloging public T cell receptors. The study used immunosequencing to profile the T cell repertoires of hundreds of subjects and linked those repertoires to cytomegalovirus serostatus. Along with the roughly 710-subject first cohort, a separate validation cohort of some 130 different subjects was used. High-throughput TCR immunosequencing, statistical association of individual TCRs with disease status, and machine learning were combined to predict cytomegalovirus infection status. A later analysis re-analyzed previously published TCR beta repertoires from 666 donors and added high-resolution HLA genotyping to study TCR occurrence patterns. Rather than using new phenotypic data, the later analysis identified candidate immune exposures from TCR beta sequences and from how often those sequences occurred across donors. To decide whether each TCR beta V gene segment behaved as functional or pseudogenic, an earlier analysis of 587 of the donors relied on high-throughput TCR beta sequencing. Donor age, sex, ethnicity and CMV serostatus were collected together with the repertoire data. Genome-wide SNP genotypes for about three fifths of the roughly 670 donors were used in a later genetic analysis, which treated that subset as a discovery cohort. All discovery cohort repertoires had been generated using a single sequencing platform. Class I and class II HLA loci were covered by the typing at four-digit resolution. The number of donors typed differed by locus, with roughly 620-630 for A, B, C, DRB1 and DQB1, roughly 520 for DQA1, under 610 for DPA1, and around 450 for DPB1. Roughly five DR-DQ haplotypes were treated as single units for association and clustering because of strong linkage in the cohort. Across some 400 genotyped donors of the cohort, an average of about 250,000 unique TCR beta nucleotide sequences per donor were sequenced, and approximately 19% of those sequences were non-productive.

The CDR3 runs 15 amino acids, cysteine and phenylalanine included. The entry retains the CDR3 DNA only, 45 bases that are in frame from base 1. Per the germline V gene, SGHRS is the CDR1 and YFSETQ is the CDR2. V is pared back by 0 bases and J by 4 bases, with 12 bases lying between the germline termini. The cohort comprised around 700 healthy bone marrow donors. At the time of sampling, every cohort member was nominally healthy, though immune exposures that went unrecorded were likely present. The donor was CMV seropositive and belonged to the group of more than 250 seropositive cohort members. Every donor gave a peripheral blood sample, and the peripheral blood mononuclear cells from that sample were used for TCR beta sequencing. The Qiagen DNeasy Blood Extraction Kit was used to extract genomic DNA from the blood cell samples. Library construction relied on the immunoSEQ multiplex PCR assay. For the multiplex PCR, a mixture combining 60 forward primers for TCR Vbeta segments and 13 reverse primers for TCR Jbeta segments was used. A multiplex PCR assay on genomic DNA amplified the CDR3 region of rearranged TCR beta genes. The amplified TCR beta libraries were sequenced on the Illumina HiSeq System as 87-base-pair reads. Per the original workflow: A later analysis counted tens of millions of unique TCR beta chains across the 666 repertoires, and 10 million to 11 million of these chains were shared by at least two donors. To remove PCR and sequencing errors, raw reads were error-corrected and collapsed into unique sequences using a nearest-neighbor algorithm that merged closely related sequences. Alignment of CDR3 sequences to IMGT reference sequences was used to assign V, D and J gene segments. Each retained sequence needed at least a six-nucleotide match to both a V gene segment and a J gene segment. A rearrangement was called productive if the CDR3 had no stop codons and remained in frame with V and J, and every other rearrangement was called non-productive. CDR3 was defined according to IMGT convention as the region running from the second conserved V-encoded cysteine to the conserved J-encoded phenylalanine. The earlier analysis of roughly 590 of the donors excluded any sequence lacking an unambiguous match to a single V gene segment. An earlier analysis of several hundred of the donors called V segments functional above 56.7% productive rearrangements and segregating when the between-donor standard deviation exceeded 5%. To diagnose cytomegalovirus status from the catalog of TCR beta chain sequences, a statistical classification framework was built. A later analysis assigned V and J genes by comparing TCR nucleotide sequences with IMGT/GENE-DB human TR gene sequences. The TCRdist pipeline was used in a later analysis to assign CDR3 sequences and most-parsimonious VDJ recombination scenarios. In a later analysis, each TCR beta chain was defined by its CDR3 amino acid sequence together with its V-gene family, and reads lacking a unique V-gene family were excluded. As a way to deal with suspected cross-contamination and a sequencing artifact, a later analysis dropped roughly 600 nucleotide sequences that were highly shared and had low generation probability. For each public chain, a later analysis derived a clonal expansion index from normalized ranks of inferred template counts within each repertoire. Generation probabilities in a later analysis came from a VDJ recombination model fitted to out-of-frame rearrangements, and those results were checked against IGoR. A later analysis scored TCR-TCR, TCR-HLA and TCR-CMV co-occurrence with hypergeometric tests, applying a repertoire-size bias correction to TCR pairs. To estimate false discovery rates, a later analysis permuted the HLA or CMV assignments 20 times. In a later analysis, co-occurring TCRs were grouped with DBSCAN, and TCRdist sequence similarity was added when clustering was performed within HLA-allele-positive subsets. Co-occurrence clustering excluded repertoires with fewer than 30,000 or more than 120,000 public chains, plus five with anomalous nucleotide sharing. The table comes from immuneACCESS by way of TCRdb, which keeps in-frame sequences with V and J called. Part of the clones is missing from these tables; in studies checked, under half for an unresolved V gene and the rest for unknown reasons. V, J and clone size are taken as reported in that table, and D and trimming were inferred from the DNA itself. The sample records approximately 200,000 clones, approximately 70% of which are singletons. Approximately 3% of the sample lies in the top ten.

What the research found in general, with its limitations: In a later analysis, HLA-associated TCR beta chains showed more clonal expansion and lower generation probabilities than non-associated chains that were equally common. This cohort had only TCR beta chains sequenced, and the lack of alpha or paired-chain data limited which features could be detected. According to a later analysis, parvovirus B19, influenza, CMV and Epstein-Barr virus appeared linked to several top co-occurrence clusters. In a later genetic analysis, fewer N-insertions in productive TCRs were reported among donors in an Asian-associated ancestry cluster than the roughly 710-donor mean. Because counts were too low, roughly 17 rarely observed V segments, including chromosome 9 orphons, were left out of the earlier analysis of 587 of the donors. In a later analysis, some 18,000 TCR beta sequences were associated with specific HLA alleles at a false discovery rate of 0.05. A cluster of highly shared sequence variants was judged likely to represent a technical artifact of the sequencing pipeline. Immune exposure information for the cohort was limited to CMV serostatus. While some public TCRs were present in many individuals, most TCR sequences turned up only very rarely across donors. V-gene and J-gene trimming of TCR beta chains was associated with a missense DCLRE1C variant in a later genetic analysis, and the association was replicated in an independent cohort. Strong co-occurrence of HLA alleles, especially DR and DQ, made assigning TCR associations to individual alleles difficult. Because the 87-base-pair reads could not distinguish some IMGT-functional V segments, including TRBV6-2 and TRBV6-3, those segments were excluded. HLA typing was unavailable for some donors at each locus, so association tests used only the typed subset. According to a later analysis, most CMV-associated TCR beta chains appeared to be HLA-restricted, and the HLA associations seemed to be driven largely by CMV exposure. The presence/absence analyses assumed that sequencing depth was roughly uniform across donors, and that assumption may not be true. In both the original and validation cohorts, the classifier was reported to diagnose cytomegalovirus status with high specificity and sensitivity. A further reported finding was that TCR beta sequences accurately predicted the HLA-A and HLA-B alleles for most subjects in the first cohort. It was suggested by the authors that the approach could potentially be generalized to other disease states and immunological phenotypes. Linkage disequilibrium might explain the correlated functional status among segregating V segments, but an unknown experimental factor could not be excluded. In a later analysis, the rate of TCR association differed among HLA loci, with DRB1 alleles having the most associated TCRs and HLA-C alleles having the fewest. Broadly in line with IMGT annotations, most TCR beta V segments showed up in productive rearrangements about 87% or about 30% of the time in an earlier analysis of several hundred of the donors. A total of about 180 TCR beta chains were listed by the study as associated with cytomegalovirus. In vitro tests confirmed that a few of the cytomegalovirus-associated TCR beta chains recognize cytomegalovirus antigens.

Worth noting for this clone: Its target antigen remains unknown. Base qualities are not recorded, but no much larger clone differs from it by a single base.

The receptor was derived from a woman in her 30s in good health and CMV-seropositive. The chain couples TRBV5-1 to TRBJ2-3; TRBD2 is a weak D gene call, 7 bases matching. The specimen was PBMCs. The CDR3 corresponds to CASSLDGGPADTQYF. The base sequence is TGCGCCAGCAGCTTGGACGGGGGGCCGGCAGATACGCAGTATTTT.